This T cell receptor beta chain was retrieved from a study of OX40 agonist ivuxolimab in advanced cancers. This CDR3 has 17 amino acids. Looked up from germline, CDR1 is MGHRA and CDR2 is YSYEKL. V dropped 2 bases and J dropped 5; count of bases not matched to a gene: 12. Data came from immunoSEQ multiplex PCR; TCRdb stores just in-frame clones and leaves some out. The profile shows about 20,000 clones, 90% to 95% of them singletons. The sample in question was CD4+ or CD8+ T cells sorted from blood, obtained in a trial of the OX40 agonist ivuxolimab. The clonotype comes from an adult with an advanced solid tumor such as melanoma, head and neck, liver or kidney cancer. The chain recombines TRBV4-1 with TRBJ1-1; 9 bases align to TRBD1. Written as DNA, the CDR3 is TGCGCCAGCAGCCAATGGCTGTTGGGGACAGGGAGTACTGAAGCTTTCTTT. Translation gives CASSQWLLGTGSTEAFF.